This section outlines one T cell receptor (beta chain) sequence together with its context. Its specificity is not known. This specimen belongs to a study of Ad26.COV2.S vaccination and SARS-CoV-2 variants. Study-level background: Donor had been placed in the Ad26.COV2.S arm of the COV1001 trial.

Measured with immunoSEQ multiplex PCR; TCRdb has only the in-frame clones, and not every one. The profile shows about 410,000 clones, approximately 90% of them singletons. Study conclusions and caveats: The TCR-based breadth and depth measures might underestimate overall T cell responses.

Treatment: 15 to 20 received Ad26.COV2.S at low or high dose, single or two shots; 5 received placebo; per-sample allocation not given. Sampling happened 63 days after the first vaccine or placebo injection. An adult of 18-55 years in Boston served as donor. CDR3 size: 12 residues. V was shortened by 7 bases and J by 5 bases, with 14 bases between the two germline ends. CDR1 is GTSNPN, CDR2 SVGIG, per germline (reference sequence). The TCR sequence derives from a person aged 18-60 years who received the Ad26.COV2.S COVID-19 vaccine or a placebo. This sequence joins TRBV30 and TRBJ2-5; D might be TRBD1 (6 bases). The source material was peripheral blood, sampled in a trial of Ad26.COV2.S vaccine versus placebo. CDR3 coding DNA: TGTGCCTATGGTTTGGGGGCCGAGACCCAGTACTTC. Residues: CAYGLGAETQYF.